A selection of T cell receptor beta chains follows, all from one sample in a study of T cell repertoires in cytomegalovirus infection. TCRdb passed the reads through MiXCR, listing each CDR3 protein once. This table has approximately 630,000 distinct CDR3 sequences, less than 25% appearing once. The source material was CD8+ T cells from PBMCs. These receptors were obtained from a human donor in good health (CMV status not recorded). Some clones in this sample may be carry-over from other donors' samples. The CDR3 runs from the conserved cysteine through the conserved F or W. Each record gives: V gene, D gene, J gene, clone size, CDR3 protein, CDR3 DNA. D genes are given only for firm matches. Size values are once, few and many counts, or a class for expanded clones, and some rows have none.

V: TRBV7-2
D: -
J: TRBJ1-1
size: few
CDR3: CASSFMGNTEAFF
DNA: TGTGCCAGCAGCTTTATGGGGAACACTGAAGCTTTCTTT

V: TRBV19
D: -
J: TRBJ2-1
size: few
CDR3: CASSMGAPSEQFF
DNA: TGTGCCAGTAGTATGGGGGCCCCTAGTGAGCAGTTCTTC

V: TRBV27
D: TRBD1
J: TRBJ2-3
size: few
CDR3: CASSSLQTGGTTDTQYF
DNA: TGTGCCAGCAGTTCTCTTCAAACAGGGGGCACTACAGATACGCAGTATTTT

V: TRBV6-5
D: -
J: TRBJ2-3
size: -
CDR3: CASSYSRDAERNTDTQYF
DNA: TGTGCCAGCAGTTACTCCAGGGACGCCGAAAGGAACACAGATACGCAGTATTTT

V: TRBV5-6
D: -
J: TRBJ1-5
size: -
CDR3: CASSFWIQGQPQHF
DNA: TGTGCCAGCAGCTTTTGGATACAGGGTCAGCCCCAGCATTTT

V: TRBV29-1
D: -
J: TRBJ2-1
size: few
CDR3: CSVEGPPGQYNEQFF
DNA: TGCAGCGTTGAAGGGCCCCCAGGCCAATACAATGAGCAGTTCTTC

V: TRBV5-1
D: TRBD2
J: TRBJ2-1
size: -
CDR3: CASGPTSGTSLEQFF
DNA: TGCGCCAGCGGCCCGACTAGCGGGACTTCTCTTGAGCAGTTCTTC

V: TRBV3-1
D: -
J: TRBJ2-1
size: -
CDR3: CASSQDWGSYNEQFF
DNA: TGTGCCAGCAGCCAAGATTGGGGTTCCTACAATGAGCAGTTCTTC

V: TRBV12-3/TRBV12-4
D: -
J: TRBJ1-1
size: -
CDR3: CASSSLDMFTEAFF
DNA: TGTGCCAGCAGTTCTCTGGACATGTTCACTGAAGCTTTCTTT

V: TRBV7-2
D: -
J: TRBJ2-5
size: many
CDR3: CASSLNRVGETQYF
DNA: TGTGCCAGCAGCTTAAACAGGGTGGGGGAGACCCAGTACTTC

V: TRBV28
D: -
J: TRBJ2-1
size: -
CDR3: CASSLLAEYNEQFF
DNA: TGTGCCAGCAGTTTATTGGCAGAGTACAATGAGCAGTTCTTC

V: TRBV20-1
D: TRBD1
J: TRBJ2-1
size: -
CDR3: CSARREGQGKYNEQFF
DNA: TGCAGTGCTAGAAGAGAGGGACAGGGTAAATACAATGAGCAGTTCTTC

V: TRBV5-6
D: TRBD1
J: TRBJ2-7
size: -
CDR3: CASSYPGQGFYEQYF
DNA: TGTGCCAGCAGTTACCCGGGACAGGGGTTCTACGAGCAGTACTTC

V: TRBV28
D: TRBD1
J: TRBJ2-1
size: -
CDR3: CASSSWTGSSYNEQFF
DNA: TGTGCCAGCAGTAGCTGGACAGGGAGCTCCTACAATGAGCAGTTCTTC

V: TRBV6-5
D: -
J: TRBJ1-1
size: many
CDR3: CASSYDGGVNTEAFF
DNA: TGTGCCAGCAGTTACGATGGCGGAGTGAACACTGAAGCTTTCTTT

V: TRBV5-6
D: TRBD1
J: TRBJ2-2
size: -
CDR3: CASSLRQGAGYAGELFF
DNA: TGTGCCAGCAGCTTGAGACAGGGGGCCGGGTACGCCGGGGAGCTGTTTTTT

V: TRBV12-3/TRBV12-4
D: TRBD2
J: TRBJ2-1
size: few
CDR3: CASSFPDGTSSYNEQFF
DNA: TGTGCCAGCAGTTTCCCCGACGGGACTAGCTCCTACAATGAGCAGTTCTTC

V: TRBV4-1
D: -
J: TRBJ2-2
size: few
CDR3: CASSLPRGAGELFF
DNA: TGCGCCAGCAGCCTTCCCAGGGGGGCCGGGGAGCTGTTTTTT

V: TRBV7-6
D: TRBD1
J: TRBJ1-1
size: many
CDR3: CASSYLGQGGEAFF
DNA: TGTGCCAGCAGCTACCTTGGACAGGGTGGTGAAGCTTTCTTT

V: TRBV20-1
D: -
J: TRBJ1-1
size: few
CDR3: CSAGPGHNTEAFF
DNA: TGCAGTGCTGGCCCGGGACACAACACTGAAGCTTTCTTT

V: TRBV4-1
D: -
J: TRBJ1-4
size: -
CDR3: CASSQDQGGREKLFF
DNA: TGCGCCAGCAGCCAAGATCAAGGGGGACGCGAAAAACTGTTTTTT

V: TRBV11-3
D: TRBD1
J: TRBJ2-1
size: few
CDR3: CASSPRQGGFF
DNA: TGTGCCAGCAGCCCACGACAGGGGGGGTTCTTC

V: TRBV7-6
D: -
J: TRBJ1-1
size: many
CDR3: CASSLDPFPTENTEAFF
DNA: TGTGCCAGCAGCTTAGATCCGTTTCCGACAGAGAACACTGAAGCTTTCTTT

V: TRBV7-8
D: TRBD1
J: TRBJ1-2
size: many
CDR3: CASSPNRDRGNYGYTF
DNA: TGTGCCAGCAGCCCAAACCGGGACAGGGGAAACTATGGCTACACCTTC

V: TRBV7-6
D: -
J: TRBJ2-1
size: -
CDR3: CASSPDYYTYNEQFF
DNA: TGTGCCAGCAGCCCCGACTATTATACTTACAATGAGCAGTTCTTC

V: TRBV6-2/TRBV6-3
D: -
J: TRBJ2-3
size: few
CDR3: CASSYGTARTDTQYF
DNA: TGTGCCAGCAGTTACGGGACGGCGCGCACAGATACGCAGTATTTT

V: TRBV12-3/TRBV12-4
D: TRBD1
J: TRBJ2-7
size: few
CDR3: CASSGTGTGEWSTYEQYF
DNA: TGTGCCAGCAGTGGTACCGGGACAGGCGAATGGTCGACCTACGAGCAGTACTTC

V: TRBV28
D: -
J: TRBJ1-1
size: -
CDR3: CASSGPWENTEAFF
DNA: TGTGCCAGCTCCGGGCCCTGGGAGAACACTGAAGCTTTCTTT

V: TRBV5-5
D: -
J: TRBJ2-1
size: -
CDR3: CASSTGPQFF
DNA: TGTGCCAGCAGCACGGGCCCGCAGTTCTTC

V: TRBV2
D: -
J: TRBJ2-1
size: few
CDR3: CASTLLEQFF
DNA: TGTGCCAGCACCCTACTTGAGCAGTTCTTC

V: TRBV4-3
D: -
J: TRBJ2-1
size: many
CDR3: CASGRLNNEQFF
DNA: TGCGCCAGCGGCAGATTAAACAATGAGCAGTTCTTC

V: TRBV6-5
D: -
J: TRBJ1-3
size: -
CDR3: CASSYLQGGGNTIYF
DNA: TGTGCCAGCAGTTACTTACAAGGAGGCGGAAACACCATATATTTT

V: TRBV7-9
D: -
J: TRBJ2-7
size: few
CDR3: CASSFIGGGDHEQYF
DNA: TGTGCCAGCAGTTTTATAGGAGGGGGCGACCACGAGCAGTACTTC

V: TRBV6-1
D: -
J: TRBJ2-1
size: -
CDR3: CVSSPGDSYNEQFF
DNA: TGTGTCAGCAGCCCCGGGGATTCCTACAATGAGCAGTTCTTC

V: TRBV6-5
D: -
J: TRBJ1-1
size: many
CDR3: CASRENRNTEAFF
DNA: TGTGCCAGCAGGGAGAACAGGAACACTGAAGCTTTCTTT

V: TRBV29-1
D: TRBD1
J: TRBJ1-1
size: few
CDR3: CSVGQGANTEAFF
DNA: TGCAGCGTGGGACAGGGAGCGAACACTGAAGCTTTCTTT

V: TRBV4-2
D: TRBD2
J: TRBJ2-1
size: -
CDR3: CASSQTSGGPILNEQFF
DNA: TGTGCCAGCAGCCAAACTAGCGGGGGCCCTATCTTGAATGAGCAGTTCTTC

V: TRBV11-2
D: TRBD2
J: TRBJ2-3
size: -
CDR3: CASSETSAGQYF
DNA: TGTGCCAGCAGCGAGACTAGCGCCGGGCAGTATTTT

V: TRBV28
D: TRBD1
J: TRBJ1-1
size: many
CDR3: CASSLSRGSNTEAFF
DNA: TGTGCCAGCAGTCTCTCCAGGGGGTCGAACACTGAAGCTTTCTTT

V: TRBV19
D: TRBD1
J: TRBJ1-4
size: few
CDR3: CASSTGAPRTNEKLFF
DNA: TGTGCCAGTAGCACAGGGGCGCCAAGGACTAATGAAAAACTGTTTTTT

V: TRBV5-1
D: -
J: TRBJ2-2
size: few
CDR3: CASSLDRAGSGAGELFF
DNA: TGCGCCAGCAGCTTGGATAGGGCGGGTTCGGGAGCCGGGGAGCTGTTTTTT

V: TRBV6-1
D: TRBD1
J: TRBJ2-1
size: few
CDR3: CASSHGTGGPDVFF
DNA: TGTGCCAGCAGTCACGGGACAGGGGGGCCAGACGTCTTCTTC

V: TRBV20-1
D: -
J: TRBJ1-4
size: -
CDR3: CSAQDRATNEKLFF
DNA: TGCAGTGCCCAGGACAGAGCCACTAATGAAAAACTGTTTTTT

V: TRBV10-3
D: TRBD2
J: TRBJ2-1
size: many
CDR3: CAISESGAGLNNEQFF
DNA: TGTGCCATCAGTGAGTCGGGAGCGGGGCTCAACAATGAGCAGTTCTTC

V: TRBV5-5
D: TRBD2
J: TRBJ2-3
size: few
CDR3: CASSLIAGGMDTQYF
DNA: TGTGCCAGCAGCTTAATAGCGGGGGGTATGGATACGCAGTATTTT

V: TRBV25-1
D: TRBD1
J: TRBJ1-1
size: few
CDR3: CASSPKDRGVTEAFF
DNA: TGTGCCAGCAGTCCCAAGGACAGGGGAGTGACTGAAGCTTTCTTT

V: TRBV10-3
D: TRBD1
J: TRBJ2-7
size: few
CDR3: CAISVDRPYEQYF
DNA: TGTGCCATCAGCGTGGACAGGCCCTACGAGCAGTACTTC

V: TRBV7-2
D: -
J: TRBJ1-2
size: many
CDR3: CASSLRDGYTF
DNA: TGTGCCAGCAGCTTACGGGATGGCTACACCTTC